The entry below gives a single T cell receptor beta chain sequence along with its context. Its antigen is not known. These data originate in a study of response to subunit inactivated influenza vaccine. General study results and limits: There was a suggestion from the authors that each seasonal influenza vaccination recruits few new T cells.

Trimming took off 5 bases at V and 4 bases at J, with 11 bases between the two ends. The CDR3 has 13 amino acids. The germline V gene has CDR1 KGHSH and CDR2 LQKENI. Each CDR3 protein is one row after TCRdb ran MiXCR on the RT-PCR reads. The data contain under 850,000 distinct CDR3 sequences, approximately 17% of them singletons. The TCR comes from a man aged 50 to 59 who received an inactivated influenza vaccine. The chain has TRBV18 and TRBJ1-1, with a tentative D call TRBD1 (6 bases). Sample: PBMCs from blood, taken less than 6 days after vaccination. In nucleotides, the CDR3 is TGTGCCAGCTCAGACGGGACACCCACTGAAGCTTTCTTT. It codes for CASSDGTPTEAFF. Looking up the rest from reference TRBV18 and TRBJ1-1 gives the full variable domain: NAGVMQNPRHLVRRRGQEARLRCSPMKGHSHVYWYRQLPEEGLKFMVYLQKENIIDESGMPKERFSAEFPKEGPSILRIQQVVRGDSAAYFCASSDGTPTEAFFGQGTRLTVV.